Each of the 27 T cell receptor beta chains below was sequenced from the same sample in a study of CD8 T cells in Susac syndrome. Roughly 0.45 to 1 ug RNA was reverse transcribed with random hexamers. TCRdb ran MiXCR on the immunoSEQ multiplex PCR reads and lists one entry per CDR3 protein. The sample shows tens of thousands of distinct CDR3 sequences, approximately 93% of them seen only once. Sequencing was done on a sample of CD8+ T cells from PBMCs. The receptors shown here come from a human donor with multiple sclerosis.

V and J are TRBV12-3 or TRBV12-4 and TRBJ2-5; the match to TRBD2 covers 10 bases. The CDR3 has 15 amino acids. The junction had 5 bases not matched to a gene; V was cut back by 6 bases and J by 1 base. Here the CDR3 DNA reads TGTGCCAGCAGCCGGACTAGCGGAGCCCAAGAGACCCAGTACTTC. It is translated as CASSRTSGAQETQYF.

J is TRBJ1-6 and V is TRBV27, with D maybe TRBD1 (6 bases). The CDR3 spans 13 residues. Germline loops: CDR1 MNHEY, CDR2 SMNVEV (reference sequence). The V gene lost 4 bases and the J gene lost 9 bases, with 10 bases spanning the gap. The chain's CDR3 is CASSWQGLSPLHF. The CDR3 DNA reads TGTGCCAGCAGTTGGCAGGGGCTTTCACCCCTCCACTTT.

The V gene is TRBV6-6, the J gene TRBJ2-5; the D gene is possibly TRBD2 (6 bases). The CDR3 has 11 residues. The ends were cut back, 8 bases at V and 5 bases at J, with 9 bases in the middle. Looked up from germline, CDR1 is MNHNY and CDR2 is SVGAGI (reference sequence). The CDR3 region has the DNA TGTGCCAGCCTAGGGAGGGAGACCCAGTACTTC. It yields the protein CASLGRETQYF.

This clonotype was detected once. As DNA, the CDR3 is TGTGCCTGGGGTACCGGGACACTCACAACTGAGCAGTTCTTC. As protein: CAWGTGTLTTEQFF. The chain uses TRBV30 and TRBJ2-1; perhaps TRBD1 as D (6 bases). Trimming stripped 5 bases from V and 9 bases from J, with 20 bases between. This CDR3 has 14 residues. Germline V gene lookup returns CDR1 GTSNPN and CDR2 SVGIG (reference sequence).

The chain carries TRBV7-3 and TRBJ2-1, with 12 bases identical to TRBD2. Germline V gene sequence: CDR1 SGHTA, CDR2 FQGTGA. J was trimmed by 8 bases and V by 5 bases; bases with no gene match: 10. CDR3 size: 16 residues. CDR3 nucleotides: TGTGCCAGCAGCCCGACTAGCGGGGGCCTCCTTCATGAGCAGTTCTTC. Its translation: CASSPTSGGLLHEQFF.

This CDR3 is CASSQEMAVENYGYTF. CDR3 DNA: TGCGCCAGCAGCCAAGAAATGGCGGTGGAGAACTATGGCTACACCTTC. The V gene is TRBV4-3, the J gene TRBJ1-2; D call uncertain. The CDR3 runs to 16 residues. V dropped 0 bases and J dropped 2 bases, with 13 bases sitting between them. CDR1 LGHNA and CDR2 YSLEER come from the germline V gene.

This rearrangement joins TRBV12-3 or TRBV12-4 to TRBJ1-2, with TRBD1 as a possible D gene (6 bases). V was clipped by 1 base and J by 7 bases, with 10 bases between them. The CDR3 consists of 13 residues. The CDR3: CASSLVPGAGYTF. Written as DNA, the CDR3 is TGTGCCAGCAGTTTAGTCCCGGGGGCTGGCTACACCTTC.

V and J are TRBV6-6 and TRBJ2-2; D unresolved. Trimming took off 4 bases at V and 3 bases at J, with 12 bases between the two ends. The CDR3 covers 15 residues. Germline V gene sequence: CDR1 MNHNY, CDR2 SVGAGI (reference sequence). The chain's CDR3 is CASSFLQEDTGELFF. Here the CDR3 DNA reads TGTGCCAGCAGTTTCCTCCAAGAGGACACCGGGGAGCTGTTTTTT.

The chain combines TRBV28 with TRBJ1-1; 8 bases are a match to TRBD1. Germline assignment: CDR1 MDHEN and CDR2 SYDVKM. V dropped 1 base and J dropped 0; count of bases not matched to a gene: 13. This CDR3 has 19 residues. CDR3 in DNA: TGTGCCAGCAGTTTATTACCGCGAAGGACAGGGAGAATGAACACTGAAGCTTTCTTT. Protein product: CASSLLPRRTGRMNTEAFF.

The chain recombines TRBV7-9 with TRBJ2-2; 10 nucleotides match TRBD1. J gave up 5 bases and V 5 bases, and 8 bases lay outside the gene matches. Germline-derived CDR1 and CDR2 are SEHNR and FQNEAQ (reference sequence). CDR3 length equals 16 residues. The CDR3 protein is CASSDRDRGITGELFF. DNA for the CDR3: TGTGCCAGCAGCGACCGGGACAGGGGTATTACCGGGGAGCTGTTTTTT.

Here the CDR3 reads CASSPRGEKLFF. The CDR3 nucleotides read TGTGCCAGCAGCCCCCGGGGGGAAAAACTGTTTTTT. The chain uses TRBV7-9 and TRBJ1-4; D possibly corresponds to TRBD1 (5 bases). Germline V gene sequence: CDR1 SEHNR, CDR2 FQNEAQ (reference sequence). The germline V and J ends were trimmed by 5 bases and 8 bases, with 9 bases remaining between them. The length of the CDR3 is 12 residues.

The gene calls are TRBV6-4 and TRBJ2-1, with D perhaps TRBD2 (6 bases). Germline CDR1 reads MRHNA; CDR2 reads SNTAGT. Trimming shortened V by 0 bases and J by 4 bases, and 10 bases separated the two germline ends. The CDR3 is made up of 15 amino acids. The CDR3 bases are TGTGCCAGCAGTGACTCTGGCGGGGATTACAATGAGCAGTTCTTC. This encodes CASSDSGGDYNEQFF.

This clonotype showed up just a few times. The chain combines TRBV27 with TRBJ1-1; D remains unclear. Germline assignment: CDR1 MNHEY and CDR2 SMNVEV (reference sequence). Trimming stripped 5 bases from V and 1 base from J, with 17 bases between. This CDR3 is built from 16 residues. The CDR3 DNA is TGTGCCAGCAGTCCAATTTGGACTAGAAGGAACACTGAAGCTTTCTTT. It codes for CASSPIWTRRNTEAFF.

The CDR3 region has the DNA TGTGCCAGCAGTCATAGGACAGAGCAGTACTTC. It translates to CASSHRTEQYF. This chain links TRBV5-6 with TRBJ2-7; tentatively, D is TRBD1 (5 bases). This CDR3 is built from 11 residues. V shed 5 bases and J shed 7 bases, with 10 bases lying between them. The germline gives CDR1 SGHDT, CDR2 YYEEEE.

The chain's CDR3 is CASSFPINEQYF. In DNA form, the CDR3 reads TGTGCCAGCAGTTTTCCCATCAACGAGCAGTACTTC. The chain employs TRBV28 and TRBJ2-7; D is ambiguous. The germline CDR1 and CDR2 sequences are MDHEN and SYDVKM. V was shortened by 3 bases and J by 5 bases, with 8 bases between the two germline ends. This CDR3 is built from 12 residues.

In its sample, this clonotype was seen once. The gene calls are TRBV10-3 and TRBJ2-5; maybe TRBD1 (5 bases). Trimming left V 8 bases short and J 4 bases short, with 23 bases between. The germline V gene has CDR1 ENHRY and CDR2 SYGVKD. The CDR3 totals 16 residues. The CDR3 nucleotides are TGTGCCATCCAGGGCCCTGAGTGTACCATTTTAGAGACCCAGTACTTC. It translates to CAIQGPECTILETQYF.

The chain has TRBV5-4 and TRBJ1-1, with D possibly TRBD1 on 5 matching bases. V was cut by 2 bases and J by 4 bases, with 9 bases left in between. The CDR3 has 13 amino acids. Per germline, CDR1 SGHNT and CDR2 YYREEE (reference sequence). For the CDR3, the DNA is TGTGCCAGCAGCTTCGGGCAGGGCACTGAAGCTTTCTTT. Protein product: CASSFGQGTEAFF.

This sequence joins TRBV28 and TRBJ1-5; D is ambiguous. V lost 6 bases and J lost 0, with 15 bases in between. From germline, CDR1 is MDHEN and CDR2 SYDVKM. The CDR3 extends over 16 amino acids. DNA of the CDR3: TGTGCCAGCAGCTCCCCCCAGGACTATAGCAATCAGCCCCAGCATTTT. Protein: CASSSPQDYSNQPQHF.

This clonotype appeared a few times. The CDR3: CASSLEVYEQYF. For the CDR3, the DNA is TGTGCCAGCAGCTTAGAAGTCTACGAGCAGTACTTC. The chain joins TRBV7-9 to TRBJ2-7; D ambiguous. This CDR3 has 12 amino acids. The V end lost 1 base, the J end lost 3 bases, and 4 bases lay between the germline ends. Germline lookup yields CDR1 SEHNR and CDR2 FQNEAQ (reference sequence).

This clonotype was seen once. The rearrangement joins TRBV19 to TRBJ2-4; D is unresolved. V lost 7 bases to trimming and J lost 0 bases, with 7 bases between them. The germline gives CDR1 LNHDA, CDR2 SQIVND (reference sequence). The CDR3 length is 13 residues. The CDR3 is CASTTVAKNIQYF. CDR3 coding DNA: TGTGCCAGTACGACCGTAGCCAAAAACATTCAGTACTTC.

V is TRBV12-3 or TRBV12-4 and J is TRBJ1-1; the D gene is possibly TRBD1 (5 bases). V was trimmed by 9 bases and J by 6 bases, leaving 17 bases between them. This CDR3 spans 13 amino acids. The CDR3 spells CASPSGGEAEAFF. CDR3 sequence (DNA): TGTGCCAGTCCAAGCGGGGGGGAGGCTGAAGCTTTCTTT.

The J gene is TRBJ2-3, the V gene TRBV27; 8 nucleotides agree with TRBD2. The CDR3 length is 15 residues. Germline-derived CDR1 and CDR2 are MNHEY and SMNVEV (reference sequence). The junction had 5 bases not matched to a gene; V was cut back by 5 bases and J by 1 base. This CDR3 reads CASSPGLARTDTQYF. CDR3 in DNA: TGTGCCAGCAGTCCCGGACTAGCACGCACAGATACGCAGTATTTT.

Only one count was recorded for this clonotype. The genes are TRBV7-8 and TRBJ2-1; the D gene could be TRBD1 or TRBD2 (6 bases each). Trimming removed 0 bases at V and 14 bases at J, with 23 bases between. The CDR3 length is 16 residues. Germline V gene lookup returns CDR1 SGHVS and CDR2 FQNEAQ. The CDR3 DNA reads as TGTGCCAGCAGCTTAGCACCCGGAGGGGGTTCTGGGTTAGAGTTCTTC. This gives the protein CASSLAPGGGSGLEFF.

V is TRBV7-9 and J is TRBJ1-6; the match to TRBD1 covers 8 bases. The CDR3 extends over 16 amino acids. Germline V CDR1 and CDR2: SEHNR, FQNEAQ (reference sequence). After removal of 5 bases from V and 7 bases from J, the junction contained 10 bases not matched to a gene. The CDR3 here is CASSPPGQERNSPLHF. The CDR3, as DNA: TGTGCCAGCAGCCCTCCGGGACAGGAGAGAAATTCACCCCTCCACTTT. The variable domain in full, with the rest retrieved from reference TRBV7-9 and TRBJ1-6, is DTGVSQNPRHKITKRGQNVTFRCDPISEHNRLYWYRQTLGQGPEFLTYFQNEAQLEKSRLLSDRFSAERPKGSFSTLEIQRTEQGDSAMYLCASSPPGQERNSPLHFGNGTRLTVT.

The table lists this clonotype with a count of one. The rearrangement uses TRBV27 and TRBJ1-2; 7 bases are a match to TRBD1. The CDR3 loop spans 13 amino acids. Germline assignment: CDR1 MNHEY and CDR2 SMNVEV (reference sequence). V lost 5 bases and J lost 6; bases outside the gene matches: 6. CDR3 DNA sequence: TGTGCCAGCAGTGACCACACAGGGGATGGCTACACCTTC. The encoded protein is CASSDHTGDGYTF.

The chain is built from TRBV12-3 or TRBV12-4 and TRBJ1-2; tentatively, D is TRBD1 (6 bases). Trimming took off 6 bases at V and 3 bases at J, with 11 bases between the two ends. This CDR3 is 13 amino acids long. The CDR3 loop is CASSPRGYYGYTF. DNA of the CDR3: TGTGCCAGCAGCCCCAGGGGCTACTATGGCTACACCTTC.

The gene calls are TRBV5-1 and TRBJ2-1, with D hard to call. V lost 0 bases and J lost 0, with 1 base in between. The CDR3 totals 13 residues. Germline assignment: CDR1 SGHRS and CDR2 YFSETQ. The CDR3 sequence: CASSLVSYNEQFF. In nucleotides, the CDR3 is TGCGCCAGCAGCTTGGTCTCCTACAATGAGCAGTTCTTC.